Detailed here is one T cell receptor (beta chain). Its antigen remains undetermined. Base-call qualities are not available, and no considerably larger clone is one nucleotide away. Libraries were constructed by the immunoSEQ multiplex PCR assay. The table was pulled from immuneACCESS by TCRdb, which kept in-frame rearrangements only. Such tables lose some clones; where checked, under half of the loss comes from unresolved V genes, and the rest has no known cause. The sample table lists fewer than 40,000 clones, approximately 89% of them with a count of one. The ten most abundant clones make up 1.6% of the sample. This sample was included in a study of preoperative IRX-2 immunotherapy in early breast cancer (dated 2019 in TCRdb). The CDR3, cysteine through phenylalanine, is 14 amino acids long. Only the CDR3 region is kept as DNA, spanning 42 bases read in frame from base 1. The germline V gene (reference sequence) provides CDR1 LNHDA and CDR2 SQIVND. V is pruned by 7 bases and J by 7 bases, leaving 5 bases of the junction without a gene match.

The treatment or condition tag for this specimen amounts to: preoperative locoregional IRX-2 cytokine immunotherapy. The samples were obtained from a phase Ib study that tested preoperative, locoregional IRX-2 cytokine immunotherapy meant to prime immune responses. The donors were early-stage breast cancer patients who were given IRX-2 prior to surgery. This sample comprised tumor tissue, obtained after IRX-2 immunotherapy. The TCR originated in a human donor with breast cancer. The chain is made from TRBV19 and TRBJ1-6; the central 9 bases match TRBD1. The CDR3 corresponds to CASNFGQGNSPLHF. The DNA sequence follows: TGTGCCAGTAATTTCGGACAGGGGAATTCACCCCTCCACTTT. Supplemented by the reference TRBV19 and TRBJ1-6 proteins around the CDR3, the complete variable domain is DGGITQSPKYLFRKEGQNVTLSCEQNLNHDAMYWYRQDPGQGLRLIYYSQIVNDFQKGDIAEGYSVSREKKESFPLTVTSAQKNPTAFYLCASNFGQGNSPLHFGNGTRLTVT.